This TCR beta chain is drawn from a study of CD8 T cells in Susac syndrome. A quantity of about 0.45 to 1 ug RNA underwent reverse transcription using random hexamers. In TCRdb, the immunoSEQ multiplex PCR reads were re-called with MiXCR into one record per CDR3 protein. Here the sample spans around 170,000 distinct CDR3 sequences, around 94% being singletons. The clonotype originates from a human donor with Susac syndrome. The sample comprised CD4+ T cells from PBMCs.

The CDR3 sequence is CASSFRDRGAGELFF. For the CDR3, the DNA is TGTGCCAGCAGTTTTCGCGACAGGGGAGCCGGGGAGCTGTTTTTT. The chain combines TRBV28 with TRBJ2-2; 8 bases are a match to TRBD1. V lost 3 bases and J lost 6; bases outside the gene matches: 6. Germline lookup yields CDR1 MDHEN and CDR2 SYDVKM. This CDR3 has 15 residues.